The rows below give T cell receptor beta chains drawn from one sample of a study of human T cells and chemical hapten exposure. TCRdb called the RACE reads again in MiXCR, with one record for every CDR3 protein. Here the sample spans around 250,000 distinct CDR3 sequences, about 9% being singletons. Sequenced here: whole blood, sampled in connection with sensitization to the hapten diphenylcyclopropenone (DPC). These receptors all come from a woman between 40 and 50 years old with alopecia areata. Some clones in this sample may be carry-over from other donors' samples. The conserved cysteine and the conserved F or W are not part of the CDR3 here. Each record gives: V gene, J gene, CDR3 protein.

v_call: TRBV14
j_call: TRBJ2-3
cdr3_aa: ASSQEFGTAADTQY

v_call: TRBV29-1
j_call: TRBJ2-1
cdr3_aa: SVSDWRNNEQF

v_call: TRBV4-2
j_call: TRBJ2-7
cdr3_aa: ASSQDEGVGANVQY

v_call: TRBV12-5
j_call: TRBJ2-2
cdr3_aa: ASGAGANTGELF

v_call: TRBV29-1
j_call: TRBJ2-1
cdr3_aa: SVAGPLDF

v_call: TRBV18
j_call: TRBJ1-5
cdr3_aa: ASSLESNQPQH

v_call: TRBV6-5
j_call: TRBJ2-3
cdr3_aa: ASSKGGLLYTDTQY

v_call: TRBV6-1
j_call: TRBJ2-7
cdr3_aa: ASSESRALEQY

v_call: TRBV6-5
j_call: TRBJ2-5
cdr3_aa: ASSFLSGRETQY

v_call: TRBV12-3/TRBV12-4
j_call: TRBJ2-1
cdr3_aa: ASSPLAGVVDEQF

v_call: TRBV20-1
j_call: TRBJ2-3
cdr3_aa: SASQGARTDTQY

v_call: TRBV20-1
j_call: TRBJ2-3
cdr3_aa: SALRTGDTDTQY

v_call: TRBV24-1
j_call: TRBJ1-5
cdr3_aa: ATGGESFMEPQH

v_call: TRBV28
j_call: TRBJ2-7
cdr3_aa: ASSFPPDRVTSYEQY

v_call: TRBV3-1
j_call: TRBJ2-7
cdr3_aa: ASSYEGGSRGEQY

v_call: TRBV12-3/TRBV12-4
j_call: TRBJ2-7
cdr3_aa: ASKRDGAYEQY

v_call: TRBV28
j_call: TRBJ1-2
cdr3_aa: ASSFQGAGYGYT

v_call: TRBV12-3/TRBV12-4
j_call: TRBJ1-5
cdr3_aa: ASADAGLGNQPQH

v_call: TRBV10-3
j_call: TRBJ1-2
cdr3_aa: AIGQVVAAGGYT

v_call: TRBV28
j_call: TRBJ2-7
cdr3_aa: ASSLPHKGYEQY

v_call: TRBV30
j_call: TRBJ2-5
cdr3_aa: AQQGLAFGTQY

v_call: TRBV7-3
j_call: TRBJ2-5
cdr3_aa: ASSFQGGETQY

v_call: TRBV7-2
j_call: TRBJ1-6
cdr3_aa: ASSPWTGSYNSPLH

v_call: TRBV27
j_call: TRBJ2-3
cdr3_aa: ASSLSQGWTDTQY

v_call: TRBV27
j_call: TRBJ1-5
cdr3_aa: ASSLAMFNQPQH

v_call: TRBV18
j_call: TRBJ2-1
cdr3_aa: ASSPPTSLEQF